This section outlines one T cell receptor beta chain sequence together with its context. Antigen specificity is unknown. The entry originates in a study of human versus mouse CDR3 diversity and MHC coevolution. Study-level background: Samples had between 0.6 x 10^7 and 1.6 x 10^7 valid reads. Findings of the study overall: Clonal inequality was lowest in two of the three human donors.

Germline V CDR1 and CDR2: SGHRS, YFSETQ. The junction had 3 bases not matched to a gene; V was cut back by 0 bases and J by 3 bases. This CDR3 is 14 amino acids long. Some clones are missing from TCRdb's copy, which holds only in-frame ones; the method was immunoSEQ multiplex PCR. The data hold approximately 81,000 clones, with around 93% observed a single time. This receptor was obtained from a person aged 30 to 70 in good health. The sequenced sample was naive CD4+ T cells from blood. Regarding subset: CD45RO-negative CD62L-positive naive CD4 T cells. J is TRBJ2-7 and V is TRBV5-1; 7 bases agree with TRBD1. The CDR3 loop reads CASSLGRQGYEQYF. The CDR3 nucleotides are TGCGCCAGCAGCTTGGGGAGACAGGGCTACGAGCAGTACTTC.